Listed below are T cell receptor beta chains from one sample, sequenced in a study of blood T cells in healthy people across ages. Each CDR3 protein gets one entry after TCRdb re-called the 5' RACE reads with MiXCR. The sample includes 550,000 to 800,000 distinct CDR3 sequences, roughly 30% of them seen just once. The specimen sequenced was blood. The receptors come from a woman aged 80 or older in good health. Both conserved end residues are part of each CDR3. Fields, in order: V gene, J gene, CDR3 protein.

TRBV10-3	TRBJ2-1	CAISELPGQSSYNEQFF
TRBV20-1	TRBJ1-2	CSASANGYTF
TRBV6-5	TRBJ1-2	CASSSGAQYGYTF
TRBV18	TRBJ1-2	CASPPGTATGSGYTF
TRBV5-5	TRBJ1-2	CASRVEGNAAYAGYTF
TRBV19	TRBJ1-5	CASATYLAGGPNQPQHF
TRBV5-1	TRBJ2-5	CASSSGDIDYNEQYF
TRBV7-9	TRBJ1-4	CASSLTTGLQKLFF
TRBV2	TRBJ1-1	CASSGAGLNTEAFF
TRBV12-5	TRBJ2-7	CASGRPGQGPRAYEQYF
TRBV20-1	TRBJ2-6	CSARDRLAGGPGANVLTF
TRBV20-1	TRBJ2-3	CSARWTSGLDTQYF
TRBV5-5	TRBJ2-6	CASSLGWSNVLTF
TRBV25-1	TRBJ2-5	CASSDPGQAVEETQYF